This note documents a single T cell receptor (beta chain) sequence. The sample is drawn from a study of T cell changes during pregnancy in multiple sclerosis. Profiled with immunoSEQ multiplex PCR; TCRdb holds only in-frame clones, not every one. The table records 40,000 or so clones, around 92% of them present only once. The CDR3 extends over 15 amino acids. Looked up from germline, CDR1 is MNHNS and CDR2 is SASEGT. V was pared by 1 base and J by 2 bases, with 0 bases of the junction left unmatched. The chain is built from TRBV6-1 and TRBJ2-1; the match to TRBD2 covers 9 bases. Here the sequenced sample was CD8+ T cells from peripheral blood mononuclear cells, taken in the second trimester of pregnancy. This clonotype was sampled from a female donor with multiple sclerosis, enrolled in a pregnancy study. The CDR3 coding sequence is TGTGCCAGCAGTGAAGGGACTAGCGCCTACAATGAGCAGTTCTTC. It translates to CASSEGTSAYNEQFF.